This T cell receptor beta chain was documented in a study of neurological immune-mediated disorders. This clonotype showed up many times. Its antigen is unidentified. Overall study findings and caveats: Sharing of CDR3 amino acid sequences among expanded clones across subjects was absent, suggesting private repertoires in all groups. Multiple sclerosis was found to have the least TCR clonal expansion, below healthy controls, and HTLV-1-associated myelopathy the most.

As for time point: longitudinal time-point 3. With 10-nucleotide random UMIs included, cDNA was synthesized by 5'RACE. TCRdb called the 5' RACE reads again in MiXCR, with one record for every CDR3 protein. The sample lists more than 95,000 distinct CDR3 sequences; 10% to 11% were seen once. V shed 2 bases, J shed 4 bases, and the junction held 3 bases outside the gene matches. Germline V CDR1 and CDR2: SGHTA, FQGNSA. The CDR3 has 15 residues. This chain joins TRBV7-2 and TRBJ2-3; 10 positions agree with TRBD2. What was sequenced was PBMCs. The sequence was obtained from a female donor with HTLV-1-associated myelopathy (HAM/TSP). The CDR3: CASSLNSGGPDTQYF. CDR3 DNA: TGTGCCAGCAGCTTAAATAGCGGGGGGCCAGATACGCAGTATTTT.